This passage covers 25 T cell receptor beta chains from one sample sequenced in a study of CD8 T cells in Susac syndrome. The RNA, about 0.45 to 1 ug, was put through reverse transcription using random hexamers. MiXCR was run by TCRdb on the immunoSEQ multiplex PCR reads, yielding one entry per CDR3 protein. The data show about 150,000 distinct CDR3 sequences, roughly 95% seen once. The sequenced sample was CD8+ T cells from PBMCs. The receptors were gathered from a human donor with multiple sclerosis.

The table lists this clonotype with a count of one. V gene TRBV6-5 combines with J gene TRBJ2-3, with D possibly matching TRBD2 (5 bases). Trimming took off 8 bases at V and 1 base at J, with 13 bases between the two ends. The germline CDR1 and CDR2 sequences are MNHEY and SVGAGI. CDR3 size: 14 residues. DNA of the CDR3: TGTGCCAGCGGAGCTGGAGGCGGCACAGATACGCAGTATTTT. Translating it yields CASGAGGGTDTQYF.

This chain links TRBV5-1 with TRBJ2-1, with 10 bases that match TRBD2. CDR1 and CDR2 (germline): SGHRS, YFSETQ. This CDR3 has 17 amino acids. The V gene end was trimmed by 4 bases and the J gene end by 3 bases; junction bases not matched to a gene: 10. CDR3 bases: TGCGCCAGCAGCCCCCGTGATAGCGGGGGGAACTACAATGAGCAGTTCTTC. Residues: CASSPRDSGGNYNEQFF.

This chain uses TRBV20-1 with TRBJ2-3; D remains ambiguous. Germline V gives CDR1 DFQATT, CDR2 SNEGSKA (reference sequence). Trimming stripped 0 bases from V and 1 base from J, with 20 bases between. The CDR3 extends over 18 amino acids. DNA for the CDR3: TGCAGTGCTAGAGATATGTCGTATAACCCCTTGGGCACAGATACGCAGTATTTT. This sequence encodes CSARDMSYNPLGTDTQYF.

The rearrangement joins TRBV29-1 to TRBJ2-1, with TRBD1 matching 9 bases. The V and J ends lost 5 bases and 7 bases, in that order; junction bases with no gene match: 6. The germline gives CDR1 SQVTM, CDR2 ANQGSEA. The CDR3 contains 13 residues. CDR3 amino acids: CSVWDREYNEQFF. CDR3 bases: TGCAGCGTTTGGGACAGGGAATATAATGAGCAGTTCTTC.

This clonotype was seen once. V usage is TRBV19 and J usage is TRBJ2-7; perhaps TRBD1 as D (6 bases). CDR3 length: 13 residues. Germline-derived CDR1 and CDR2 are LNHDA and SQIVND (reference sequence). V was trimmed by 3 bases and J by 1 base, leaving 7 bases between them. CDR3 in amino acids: CASSMTGSYEQYF. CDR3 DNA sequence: TGTGCCAGTAGTATGACAGGTTCCTACGAGCAGTACTTC.

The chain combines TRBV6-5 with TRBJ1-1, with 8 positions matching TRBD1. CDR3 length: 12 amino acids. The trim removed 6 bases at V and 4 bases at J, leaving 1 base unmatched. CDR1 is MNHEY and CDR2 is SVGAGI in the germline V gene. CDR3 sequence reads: CASRTGGTEAFF. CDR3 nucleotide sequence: TGTGCCAGCAGAACAGGGGGCACTGAAGCTTTCTTT.

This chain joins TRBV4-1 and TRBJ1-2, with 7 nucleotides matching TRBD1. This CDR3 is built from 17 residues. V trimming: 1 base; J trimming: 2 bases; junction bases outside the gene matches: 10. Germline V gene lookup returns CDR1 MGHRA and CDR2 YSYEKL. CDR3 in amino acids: CASSQVKTGDSNYGYTF. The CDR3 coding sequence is TGCGCCAGCAGCCAAGTGAAAACAGGGGACTCCAACTATGGCTACACCTTC.

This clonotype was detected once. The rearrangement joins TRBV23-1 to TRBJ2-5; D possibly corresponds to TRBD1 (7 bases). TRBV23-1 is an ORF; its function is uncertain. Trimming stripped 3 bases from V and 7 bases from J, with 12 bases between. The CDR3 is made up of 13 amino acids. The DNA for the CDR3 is TGCGCCAGCAGTCAGCGACAGGGAGGGACCCAGTACTTC. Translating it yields CASSQRQGGTQYF.

The CDR3 DNA is TGCAGCGTTGTGGGACACCCCTCTGGGGCCAACGTCCTGACTTTC. Amino acids: CSVVGHPSGANVLTF. The genes are TRBV29-1 and TRBJ2-6; the D gene is possibly TRBD1 (6 bases). Trimming took 4 bases from V and 0 from J, leaving 10 bases between them. CDR3 size: 15 residues. Germline loops: CDR1 SQVTM, CDR2 ANQGSEA.

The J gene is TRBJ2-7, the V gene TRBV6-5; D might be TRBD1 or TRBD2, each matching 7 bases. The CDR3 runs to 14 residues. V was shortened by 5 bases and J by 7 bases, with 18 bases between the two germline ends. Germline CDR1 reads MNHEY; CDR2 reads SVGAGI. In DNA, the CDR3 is TGTGCCAGCAGTCCCCGGGGGGACAGCTGGGAGCAGTACTTC. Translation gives CASSPRGDSWEQYF.

The CDR3 sequence: CASSSSGGFQETQYF. The CDR3 bases are TGTGCCAGCAGCTCTAGCGGGGGTTTCCAAGAGACCCAGTACTTC. V gene TRBV5-4 combines with J gene TRBJ2-5; TRBD2 matches 10 bases. J gave up 1 base and V 3 bases, and 3 bases lay outside the gene matches. From germline, CDR1 is SGHNT and CDR2 YYREEE (reference sequence). The CDR3 covers 15 residues. Supplemented by reference TRBV5-4 and TRBJ2-5, the full variable domain reads ETGVTQSPTHLIKTRGQQVTLRCSSQSGHNTVSWYQQALGQGPQFIFQYYREEENGRGNFPPRFSGLQFPNYSSELNVNALELDDSALYLCASSSSGGFQETQYFGPGTRLLVL.

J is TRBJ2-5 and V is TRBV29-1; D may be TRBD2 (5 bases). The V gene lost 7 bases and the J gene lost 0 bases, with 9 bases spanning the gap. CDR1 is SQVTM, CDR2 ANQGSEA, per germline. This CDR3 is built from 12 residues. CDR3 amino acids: CSAEGNQETQYF. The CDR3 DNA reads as TGCAGCGCAGAGGGTAACCAAGAGACCCAGTACTTC.

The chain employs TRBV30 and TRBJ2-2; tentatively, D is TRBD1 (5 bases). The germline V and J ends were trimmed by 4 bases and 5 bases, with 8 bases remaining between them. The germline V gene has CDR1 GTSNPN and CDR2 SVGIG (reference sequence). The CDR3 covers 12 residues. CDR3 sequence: CAWTGFTGELFF. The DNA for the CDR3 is TGTGCCTGGACAGGGTTTACCGGGGAGCTGTTTTTT.

The CDR3 loop reads CASSQASGGRNEQFF. The CDR3 DNA is TGTGCCAGCAGCCAAGCTAGCGGGGGGCGGAATGAGCAGTTCTTC. V gene TRBV4-2 combines with J gene TRBJ2-1; 11 bases are a match to TRBD2. The CDR3 has 15 amino acids. Germline V gives CDR1 LGHNA, CDR2 YNFKEQ. Trimming removed 1 base from V and 7 bases from J; junction bases left unmatched: 3.

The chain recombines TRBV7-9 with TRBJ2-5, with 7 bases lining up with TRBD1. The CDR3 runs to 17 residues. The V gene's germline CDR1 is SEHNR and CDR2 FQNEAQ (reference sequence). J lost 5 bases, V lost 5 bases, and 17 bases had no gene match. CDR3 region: CASSHGTENLVWETQYF. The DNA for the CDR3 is TGTGCCAGCAGCCACGGGACAGAGAACTTGGTGTGGGAGACCCAGTACTTC.

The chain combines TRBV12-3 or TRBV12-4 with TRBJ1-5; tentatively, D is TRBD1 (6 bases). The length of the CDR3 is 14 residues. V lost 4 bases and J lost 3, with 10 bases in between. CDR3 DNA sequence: TGTGCCAGCAGTTACAGGGAGAACAATCAGCCCCAGCATTTT. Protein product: CASSYRENNQPQHF.

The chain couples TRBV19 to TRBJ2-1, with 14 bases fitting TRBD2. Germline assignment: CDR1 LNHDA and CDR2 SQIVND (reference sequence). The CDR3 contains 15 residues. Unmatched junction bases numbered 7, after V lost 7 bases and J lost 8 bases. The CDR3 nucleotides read TGTGCCAGTACCGCGACTAGCGGGGGGGCCGATGAGCAGTTCTTC. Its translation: CASTATSGGADEQFF.

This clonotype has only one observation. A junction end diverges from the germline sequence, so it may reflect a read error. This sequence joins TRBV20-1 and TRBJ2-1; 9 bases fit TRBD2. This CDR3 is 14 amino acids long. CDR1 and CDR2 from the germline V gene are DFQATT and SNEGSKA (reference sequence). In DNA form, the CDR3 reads TGCAGCGCTAGCGGGGCCAGCTCCTACAATGAGCAGTTCTTC. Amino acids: CSASGASSYNEQFF.

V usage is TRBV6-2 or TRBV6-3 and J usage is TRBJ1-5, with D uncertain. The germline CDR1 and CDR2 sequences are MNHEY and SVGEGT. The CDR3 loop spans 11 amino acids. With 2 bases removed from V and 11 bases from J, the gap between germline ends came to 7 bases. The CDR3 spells CASSYPEAQHF. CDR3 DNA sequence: TGTGCCAGCAGTTACCCGGAAGCCCAGCATTTT.

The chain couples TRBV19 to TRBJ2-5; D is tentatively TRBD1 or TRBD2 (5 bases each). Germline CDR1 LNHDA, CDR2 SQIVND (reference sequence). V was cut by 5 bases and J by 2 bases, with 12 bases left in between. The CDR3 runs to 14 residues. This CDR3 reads CASSPGPAQETQYF. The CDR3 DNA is TGTGCCAGTAGTCCGGGACCGGCGCAAGAGACCCAGTACTTC.

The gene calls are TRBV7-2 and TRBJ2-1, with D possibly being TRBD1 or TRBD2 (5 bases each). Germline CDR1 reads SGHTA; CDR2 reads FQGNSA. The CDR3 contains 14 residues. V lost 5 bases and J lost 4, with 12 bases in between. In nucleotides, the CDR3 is TGTGCCAGCAGCCCTTGGGACGTTTACAATGAGCAGTTCTTC. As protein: CASSPWDVYNEQFF. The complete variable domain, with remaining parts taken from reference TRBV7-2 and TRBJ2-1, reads GAGVSQSPSNKVTEKGKDVELRCDPISGHTALYWYRQSLGQGLEFLIYFQGNSAPDKSGLPSDRFSAERTGGSVSTLTIQRTQQEDSAVYLCASSPWDVYNEQFFGPGTRLTVL.

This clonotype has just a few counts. CDR3 in DNA: TGTGCCAGCAGCATCGATACGCAGTATTTT. Encoded protein: CASSIDTQYF. This chain uses TRBV12-3 or TRBV12-4 with TRBJ2-3; D unresolved. There are 10 residues in the CDR3. Trimming left V 6 bases short and J 6 bases short, with 4 bases between.

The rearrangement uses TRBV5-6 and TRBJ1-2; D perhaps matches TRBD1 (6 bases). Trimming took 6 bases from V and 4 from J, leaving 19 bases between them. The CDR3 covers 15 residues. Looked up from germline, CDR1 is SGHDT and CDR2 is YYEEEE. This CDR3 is CASKPEQGTSYGYTF. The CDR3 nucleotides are TGTGCCAGCAAGCCGGAACAGGGAACATCCTATGGCTACACCTTC.

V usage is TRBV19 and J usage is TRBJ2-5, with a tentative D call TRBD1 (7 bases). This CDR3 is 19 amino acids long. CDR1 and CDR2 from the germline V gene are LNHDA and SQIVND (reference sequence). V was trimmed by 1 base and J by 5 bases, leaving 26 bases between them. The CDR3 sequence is CASSIAHHRDPGGGETQYF. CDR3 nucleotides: TGTGCCAGTAGTATAGCACACCACCGGGACCCCGGAGGGGGCGAGACCCAGTACTTC.

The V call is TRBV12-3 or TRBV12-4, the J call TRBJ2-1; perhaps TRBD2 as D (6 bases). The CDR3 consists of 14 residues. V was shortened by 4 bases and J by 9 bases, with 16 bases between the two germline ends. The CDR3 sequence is CASSYTTAGSEQFF. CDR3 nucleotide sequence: TGTGCCAGCAGTTACACGACAGCGGGCAGTGAGCAGTTCTTC.